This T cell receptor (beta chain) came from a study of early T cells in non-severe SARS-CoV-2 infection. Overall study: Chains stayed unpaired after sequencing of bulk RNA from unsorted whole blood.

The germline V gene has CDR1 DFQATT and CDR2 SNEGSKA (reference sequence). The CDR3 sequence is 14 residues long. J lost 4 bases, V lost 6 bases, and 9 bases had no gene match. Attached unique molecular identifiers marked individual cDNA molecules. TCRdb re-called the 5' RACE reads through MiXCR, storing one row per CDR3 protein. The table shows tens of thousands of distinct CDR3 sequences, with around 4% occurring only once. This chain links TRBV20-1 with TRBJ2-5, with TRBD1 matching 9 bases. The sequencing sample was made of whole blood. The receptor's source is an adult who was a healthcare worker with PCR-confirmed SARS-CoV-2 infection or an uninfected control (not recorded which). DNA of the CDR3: TGCAGTGCACCGACAGGGGGAGTAAGAGAGACCCAGTACTTC. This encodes CSAPTGGVRETQYF.